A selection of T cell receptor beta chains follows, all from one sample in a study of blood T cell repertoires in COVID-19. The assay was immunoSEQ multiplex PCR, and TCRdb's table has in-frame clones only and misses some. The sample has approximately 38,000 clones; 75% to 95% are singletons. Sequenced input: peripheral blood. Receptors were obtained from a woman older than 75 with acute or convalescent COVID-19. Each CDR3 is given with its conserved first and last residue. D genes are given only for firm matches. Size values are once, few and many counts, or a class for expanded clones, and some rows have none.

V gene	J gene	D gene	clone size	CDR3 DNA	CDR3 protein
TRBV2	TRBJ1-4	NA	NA	TGTGCCAGCAGTCCCGGGTCCCCTCCCGAAAAACTGTTTTTT	CASSPGSPPEKLFF
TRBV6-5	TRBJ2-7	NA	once	TGTGCCAGCAAAACCAGGGGTTCCCTCTCCTACGAGCAGTACTTC	CASKTRGSLSYEQYF
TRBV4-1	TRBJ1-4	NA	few	TGCGCCAGCAGCCAGCCGCAGGGGAATGAAAAACTGTTTTTT	CASSQPQGNEKLFF
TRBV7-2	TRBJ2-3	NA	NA	TGTGCCAGCAGCTCAGAAGGAGGGGAAGATACGCAGTATTTT	CASSSEGGEDTQYF
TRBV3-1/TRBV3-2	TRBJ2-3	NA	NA	TGTGCCAGCAGCCAAGCTAGAGACACAGATACGCAGTATTTT	CASSQARDTDTQYF
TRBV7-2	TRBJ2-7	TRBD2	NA	TGTGCCAGCAGTTATAGCGGGGGGGCGAGCGAGCAGTACTTC	CASSYSGGASEQYF
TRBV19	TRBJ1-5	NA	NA	TGTGCCAGTAGGGCGTTGACACTTAGCAATCAGCCCCAGCATTTT	CASRALTLSNQPQHF
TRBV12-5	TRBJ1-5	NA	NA	TGTGCTAGTGCCCGGGGTCGCAATCAGCCCCAGCATTTT	CASARGRNQPQHF
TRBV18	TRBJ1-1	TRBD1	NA	TGTGCCAGCTCACCAAATTCGCAGGGGGCGTCTGAAGCTTTCTTT	CASSPNSQGASEAFF
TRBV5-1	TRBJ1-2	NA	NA	TGCGCCAGCAGCCCGACGCCGGGGGGCAACTATGGCTACACCTTC	CASSPTPGGNYGYTF
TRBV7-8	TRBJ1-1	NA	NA	TGTGCCAGCAGCTTAGGAAGGGGATCTTTGGGGGAAGCTTTCTTT	CASSLGRGSLGEAFF
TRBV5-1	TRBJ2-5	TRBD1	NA	TGCGCCAGCAGCTTGGGACAGGGGAGTATCCGAGAGACCCAGTACTTC	CASSLGQGSIRETQYF
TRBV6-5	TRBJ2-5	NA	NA	TGTGCCAGCAGTTACTCGATGGGCGAGGGAGAGAGGACCCAGTACTTC	CASSYSMGEGERTQYF
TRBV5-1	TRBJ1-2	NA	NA	TGCGCCAGCAGCTTGGCAGGATATGGCTACACCTTC	CASSLAGYGYTF
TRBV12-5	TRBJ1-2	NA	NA	TGTGCTAGTGGAATCGACGGGAACTATGGCTACACCTTC	CASGIDGNYGYTF
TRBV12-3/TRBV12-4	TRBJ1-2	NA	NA	TGTGCCAGCAGAGCAGGGAAGGAAGGCTACACCTTC	CASRAGKEGYTF
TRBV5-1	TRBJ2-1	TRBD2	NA	TGCGCCAGCAGCTTGGCTACTCTAGCGGGGGGGATAAATGAGCAGTTCTTC	CASSLATLAGGINEQFF
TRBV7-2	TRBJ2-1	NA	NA	TGTGCCAGCAGCCCACCAGGGACAAACAATGAGCAGTTCTTC	CASSPPGTNNEQFF
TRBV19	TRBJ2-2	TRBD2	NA	TGTGCCAGTGGCAAAGTCGGACTAGCGGGGCGAGACACCGGGGAGCTGTTTTTT	CASGKVGLAGRDTGELFF
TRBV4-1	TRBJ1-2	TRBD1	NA	TGCGCCAGCAGCCAAGAACAGGGGAAAAACTATGGCTACACCTTC	CASSQEQGKNYGYTF
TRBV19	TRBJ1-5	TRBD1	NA	TGTGCCAGTAGTATTGTCGGAGGGGGCATAATCAATCAGCCCCAGCATTTT	CASSIVGGGIINQPQHF
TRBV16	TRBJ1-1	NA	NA	TGTGCCAGCAGCCAATCGGCCAGAATAACGAACACTGAAGCTTTCTTT	CASSQSARITNTEAFF
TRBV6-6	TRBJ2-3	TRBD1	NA	TGTGCCAGCAGTTACCGAACAGGGGGCACAGATACGCAGTATTTT	CASSYRTGGTDTQYF
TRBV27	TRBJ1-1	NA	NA	TGTGCCAGCAGTTTCCGGAGGAACACTGAAGCTTTCTTT	CASSFRRNTEAFF
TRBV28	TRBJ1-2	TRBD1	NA	TGTGCCAGCAGTTTATGGGGACAGGGTATCTATGGCTACACCTTC	CASSLWGQGIYGYTF
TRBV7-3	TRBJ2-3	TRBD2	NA	TGTGCCAGCAAACTAGCGGGGGAAACAGATACGCAGTATTTT	CASKLAGETDTQYF
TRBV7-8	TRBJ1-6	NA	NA	TGTGCCAGCAGCTTATTCGGGAGTTCGAATTCACCCCTCCACTTT	CASSLFGSSNSPLHF
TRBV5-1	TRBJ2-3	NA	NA	TGCGCCAGCAGCCCCTCGCAGGGTATCACAGATACGCAGTATTTT	CASSPSQGITDTQYF
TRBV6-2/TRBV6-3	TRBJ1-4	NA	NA	TGTGCCAGCAGTTACCCATTGGAAAAACTGTTTTTT	CASSYPLEKLFF
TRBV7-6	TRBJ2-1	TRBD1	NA	TGTGCCAGCAGCCCCCTGACAGGGAATTACAATGAGCAGTTCTTC	CASSPLTGNYNEQFF
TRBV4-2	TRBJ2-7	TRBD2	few	TGTGCCAGCAGCCTCCTGAGAGGACTAGCGGGGGAAGTCTTC	CASSLLRGLAGEVF
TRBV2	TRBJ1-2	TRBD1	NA	TGTGCCAGCAGTGCAGACAGGGGGAGTTTCTATGGCTACACCTTC	CASSADRGSFYGYTF
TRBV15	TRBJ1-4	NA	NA	TGTGCCACCAGCAGAGATAGGGGCAGGGGTGGAAAACTGTTTTTT	CATSRDRGRGGKLFF
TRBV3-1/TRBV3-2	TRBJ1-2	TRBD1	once	TGTGCCAGCAGTGCCGGGACAGGGGGCGTGGGTGGCTACACCTTC	CASSAGTGGVGGYTF
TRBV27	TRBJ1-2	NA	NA	TGTGCCAGCAGTTCCGGGACACTACTAGACTATGGCTACACCTTC	CASSSGTLLDYGYTF
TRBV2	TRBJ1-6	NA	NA	TGTGCCAGCAGTGAACAGGGACTCGGGGGTGGTTCACCCCTCCACTTT	CASSEQGLGGGSPLHF
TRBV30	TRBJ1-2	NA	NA	TGTGCCTGGAGTTTGACAGGCCATCGTCGCTACACCTTC	CAWSLTGHRRYTF
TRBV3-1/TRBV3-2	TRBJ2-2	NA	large	TGTGCCAGCAGCCTTACGAACACCGGGGAGCTGTTTTTT	CASSLTNTGELFF
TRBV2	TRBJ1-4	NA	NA	TGTGCCAGCAGTGAATGGGCCGGTGAAAAACTGTTTTTT	CASSEWAGEKLFF
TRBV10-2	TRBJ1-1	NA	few	TGCGCCAGCAGTGTCAGTCTGGGAGGCACTGAAGCTTTCTTT	CASSVSLGGTEAFF
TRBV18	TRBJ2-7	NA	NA	TGTGCCAGCTCACCACCGAACGGGGGGCCCCGCAAAGAGCAGTACTTC	CASSPPNGGPRKEQYF
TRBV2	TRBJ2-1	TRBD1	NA	TGTGCCAGCAGCCTGACAGGGCTCGGCTACAATGAGCAGTTCTTC	CASSLTGLGYNEQFF
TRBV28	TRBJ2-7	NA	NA	TGTGCCAGCAGACGCGCCGGGGGTTCCTACGAGCAGTACTTC	CASRRAGGSYEQYF